This T cell receptor beta chain derives from a study of T-cell memory formation after mild COVID-19 (dated by TCRdb to about 2021). Looking at the study overall: Most TCR sequence clusters were specific to one of the two donors. Two young, previously healthy adult volunteers made up the cohort, one male and one female. In a couple of donors, T-cell clones that expanded and contracted after mild COVID-19 were tracked by sequencing TCRalpha and TCRbeta repertoires over time.

Ficoll-Paque density gradient centrifugation was the method used to isolate PBMCs. As regards this clonotype: Its antigen has not been determined. There are no base qualities to consult, and no much larger clone falls within one base.

Results the study describes overall, beyond this receptor: Some responding clones were detected in pre-infection memory, suggesting pre-existing cross-reactive memory T cells joined the SARS-CoV-2 response. SARS-CoV-2 specificity was not confirmed for the second-wave clones peaking on day 37. The study included only a couple of mild cases, and larger cohorts that include severe cases with pre-infection samples were judged to be necessary. Balanced CD4/CD8 phenotypes were observed for clones contracting from day 15 to 85, whereas a bias towards CD4+ was observed for a second wave of clones expanding from day 15 to 37. Contracting CD4+ clones were located mainly in the CM and EM memory subsets, whereas CD8+ clones were found to be enriched in EMRA.

For sequencing, an Illumina NovaSeq 6000 was employed. Using 5'RACE with constant-segment primers, TCRalpha and TCRbeta cDNA libraries were constructed, with sample barcodes and unique molecular identifiers added in the process. RNA was extracted from every sample with Trizol reagent. Library amplification was performed in two PCR steps, and a second sample barcode and Illumina TruSeq adapters were introduced in the second step. The libraries were sequenced on an Illumina NovaSeq using 2 x 150 bp paired-end reads. As for how the authors treated the data: Demultiplexing of reads and collapsing into UMI-guided consensus sequences were performed with migec v1.2.7. With mixcr v2.1.11, UMI consensuses were aligned to TRA and TRB V and J templates and assembled into clonotypes. A clonotype was counted as expanded or contracted only if both edgeR and NoisET called the change significant, with noise models trained on biological replicates. For edgeR calls, the thresholds were a false discovery rate-adjusted p below 0.01 and a log2 fold-change of 1. As an exploratory analysis of dynamics, PCA with hierarchical clustering was applied to max-normalized trajectories of the 1000 most abundant clonotypes. The CD4 or CD8 phenotype of responding clones was assigned using the separately sequenced CD4+ and CD8+ repertoires. The public reads were quality trimmed at Q25 with fastp and then assembled into clones with MiXCR by TCRdb, keeping productive beta chains. Rows matching on CDR3 protein sequence are summarized as one entry with the most common DNA and genes. TCRdb's processing, not the authors', yielded these V and J calls. The sample table lists around 150,000 distinct CDR3 sequences, roughly 12% of them with a count of one. The ten largest clones add up to 3.5% to 4% of the sample.

V loses 4 bases, J loses 3 bases, and the germline ends lie 9 bases apart. Reading the germline V gene gives CDR1 SGHTA and CDR2 FQGNSA. The CDR3 sequence holds 13 residues, the cysteine and phenylalanine included. Of all the DNA, just the CDR3 is kept, 39 bases in frame from base 1. The sample comprised PBMCs or a T cell subset sorted from them (not recorded which). The chain joins TRBV7-2 to TRBJ1-2, with an unclear D gene assignment. The sequence was obtained from a man younger than 30 who had mild COVID-19 (a few samples of this study predate the infection). The sample titles of this study are shuffled in the database, so cell type and time point are left out; the donor was told from shared clones. The CDR3 loop reads CASSSAEYYGYTF. At the DNA level, the sequence is TGTGCCAGCAGCTCCGCAGAATACTATGGCTACACCTTC.